This TCR beta chain was sequenced during a study of T-cell memory formation after mild COVID-19. This clonotype occurred many times. Its target is not known. The CDR3 sequence is 19 residues long. Germline V gene data show CDR1 as SGHDN and CDR2 as FVKESK. V trimming: 0 bases; J trimming: 3 bases; junction bases outside the gene matches: 12. Barcoded TCR alpha and TCR beta cDNA libraries with UMIs came from 5'RACE using constant-segment primers. TCRdb re-derived calls from the 5' RACE reads in MiXCR, one entry per CDR3 protein. The sample holds about 30,000 distinct CDR3 sequences; roughly an eighth are singletons and the top ten take 12% to 15%. Study conclusions and caveats: Clones that contracted clustered mainly in CM and EM if CD4+ and in EMRA if CD8+. Some clones that responded turned up in pre-infection memory, which suggests that cross-reactive memory joined in.

V usage is TRBV14 and J usage is TRBJ2-3; 10 bases agree with TRBD2. The TCR comes from an adult woman who had mild COVID-19 (a few samples of this study predate the infection). Cell type and time point are not known. Sequencing was done on a sample of PBMCs or a T cell subset sorted from them (not recorded which). CDR3 sequence (DNA): TGTGCCAGCAGCCAAGAGCGTCGGAGCGGGAGGGGACCGACAGATACGCAGTATTTT. It codes for CASSQERRSGRGPTDTQYF.